Sequencing of this TCR beta chain was carried out in a study of tissue T cells after allogeneic stem cell transplantation. Study-level points and caveats: Alloreactivity or antigen specificity of tissue TCRs was not determined; some clones might be host cells. Only a limited share of tissue TCRs appeared in blood or spleen.

Of note for this clone: The antigen remains undetermined. Mouse germline and gene names are used. The read gets to within 1 residue of the CDR3 end, and the germline J gene fills in the rest.

TCRbeta CDR3 was sequenced at survey depth with template counts. Repertoires were generated with immunoSEQ multiplex PCR, while TCRdb's copy carries only in-frame clones and drops some. The data contain more than 40,000 clones, around 66% of them singletons. The V and J ends lost 0 bases and 4 bases respectively, with 9 bases between them. Germline CDR1 reads NNHDY; CDR2 reads SYVADS. The CDR3 sequence is 14 residues long. The material sequenced was sorted cells pooled from one or two spleens. The TCR was taken from a pool of C57BL/6 mice in good health. The J gene is TRBJ2-3, the V gene TRBV13-3; D not resolved. The sequenced part of the CDR3 DNA is TGTGCCAGCAGTGATGCGGGAGGGTCAGAAACGCTGTAT. Amino acids: CASSDAGGSETLY. The whole CDR3 sequence is CASSDAGGSETLYF.